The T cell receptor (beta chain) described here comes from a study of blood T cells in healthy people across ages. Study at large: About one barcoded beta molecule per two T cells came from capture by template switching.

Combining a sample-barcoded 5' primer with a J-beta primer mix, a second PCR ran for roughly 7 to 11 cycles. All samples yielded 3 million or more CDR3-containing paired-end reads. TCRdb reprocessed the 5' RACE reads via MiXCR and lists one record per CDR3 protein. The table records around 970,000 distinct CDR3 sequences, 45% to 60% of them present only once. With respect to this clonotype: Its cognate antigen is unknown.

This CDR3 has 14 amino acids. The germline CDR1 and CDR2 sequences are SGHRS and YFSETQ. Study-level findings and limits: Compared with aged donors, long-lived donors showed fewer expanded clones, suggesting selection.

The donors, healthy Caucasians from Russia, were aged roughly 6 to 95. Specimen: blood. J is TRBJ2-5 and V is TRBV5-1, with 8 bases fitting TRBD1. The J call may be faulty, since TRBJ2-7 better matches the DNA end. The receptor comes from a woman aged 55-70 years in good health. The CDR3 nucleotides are TGCGCCAGCAGCTTGCAGGGGGCGCTTTACGAGCAGTACTTC. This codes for CASSLQGALYEQYF.